Listed here is a single T cell receptor beta chain. V lost 6 bases to trimming and J lost 5 bases, with 13 bases between them. This CDR3 comprises 13 residues. This sample stems from a study of early T cells in non-severe SARS-CoV-2 infection. MiXCR, applied by TCRdb to the 5' RACE reads, yields one record per CDR3 protein. The sample lists tens of thousands of distinct CDR3 sequences, about 12% occurring once. Sequences were obtained from whole blood. The clonotype originates from an adult who was a healthcare worker with PCR-confirmed SARS-CoV-2 infection or an uninfected control (not recorded which). The chain couples TRBV12-3 or TRBV12-4 to TRBJ2-5; possible D gene TRBD2, 7 bases. The CDR3 DNA sequence: TGTGCCAGCAGGGCGGGGGCCATCGAGACCCAGTACTTC. The encoded protein is CASRAGAIETQYF.